This TCR beta chain was sequenced for a study of neurological immune-mediated disorders. Study results and limitations: One related-CDR3 cluster, which may be a signature, held the repertoires of 18 of 34 multiple sclerosis patients after phylogenetic grouping. Multiple sclerosis was found to have the least TCR clonal expansion, below healthy controls, and HTLV-1-associated myelopathy the most. Across subjects, no CDR3 amino acid sequence appeared in expanded clones of more than one subject, a finding that suggested private repertoires in all groups.

cDNA synthesis was performed by 5'RACE with 10-nucleotide random UMIs. TCRdb re-called the 5' RACE reads with MiXCR, one entry per CDR3 protein. The data hold approximately 65,000 distinct CDR3 sequences, with more than 3.5% observed a single time. Regarding this clonotype: Its target is not known. The junction departs from the called germline gene at one end, perhaps through a read error.

The sequence was collected from a man in his fifties with multiple sclerosis. Sequencing was performed on PBMCs.

The chain's CDR3 is CASSQEGRAPLNF. The CDR3 nucleotides read TGTGCCAGCAGCCAAGAGGGCAGGGCACCCCTCAACTTT. This chain joins TRBV3-1 and TRBJ1-6, with a weak D call TRBD1 (5 bases). The CDR3 extends over 13 amino acids. CDR1 and CDR2 from the germline V gene are LGHDT and YNNKEL (reference sequence).